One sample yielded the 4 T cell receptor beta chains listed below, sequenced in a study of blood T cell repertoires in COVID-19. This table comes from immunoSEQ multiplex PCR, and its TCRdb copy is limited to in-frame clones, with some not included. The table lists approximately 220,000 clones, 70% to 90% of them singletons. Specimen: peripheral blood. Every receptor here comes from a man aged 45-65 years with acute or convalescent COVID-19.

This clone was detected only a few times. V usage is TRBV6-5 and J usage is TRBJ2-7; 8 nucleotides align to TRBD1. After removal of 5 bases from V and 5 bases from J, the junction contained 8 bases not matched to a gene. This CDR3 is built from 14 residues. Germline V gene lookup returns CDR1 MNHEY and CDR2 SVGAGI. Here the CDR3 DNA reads TGTGCCAGCAGTCCCGGACAGGGATTCGACGAGCAGTACTTC. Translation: CASSPGQGFDEQYF.

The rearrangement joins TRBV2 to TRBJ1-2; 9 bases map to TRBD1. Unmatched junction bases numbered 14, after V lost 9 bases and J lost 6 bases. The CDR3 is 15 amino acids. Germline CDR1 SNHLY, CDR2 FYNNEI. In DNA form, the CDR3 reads TGTGCCAGTTCGAGCCTGACAGGGGGTTTGGATGGCTACACCTTC. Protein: CASSSLTGGLDGYTF.

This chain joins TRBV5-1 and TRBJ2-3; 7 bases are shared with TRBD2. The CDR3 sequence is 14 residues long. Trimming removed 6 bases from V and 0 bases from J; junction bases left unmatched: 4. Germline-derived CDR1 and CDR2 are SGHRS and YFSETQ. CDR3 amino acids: CASNGRGSTDTQYF. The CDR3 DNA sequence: TGCGCCAGCAATGGGCGGGGGAGCACAGATACGCAGTATTTT.

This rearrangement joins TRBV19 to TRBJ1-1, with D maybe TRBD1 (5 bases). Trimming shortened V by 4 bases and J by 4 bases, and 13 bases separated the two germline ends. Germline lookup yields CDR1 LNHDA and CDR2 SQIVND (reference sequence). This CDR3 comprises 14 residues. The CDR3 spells CASSTLQGGTEAFF. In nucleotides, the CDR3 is TGTGCCAGTAGTACCCTCCAGGGAGGCACTGAAGCTTTCTTT.